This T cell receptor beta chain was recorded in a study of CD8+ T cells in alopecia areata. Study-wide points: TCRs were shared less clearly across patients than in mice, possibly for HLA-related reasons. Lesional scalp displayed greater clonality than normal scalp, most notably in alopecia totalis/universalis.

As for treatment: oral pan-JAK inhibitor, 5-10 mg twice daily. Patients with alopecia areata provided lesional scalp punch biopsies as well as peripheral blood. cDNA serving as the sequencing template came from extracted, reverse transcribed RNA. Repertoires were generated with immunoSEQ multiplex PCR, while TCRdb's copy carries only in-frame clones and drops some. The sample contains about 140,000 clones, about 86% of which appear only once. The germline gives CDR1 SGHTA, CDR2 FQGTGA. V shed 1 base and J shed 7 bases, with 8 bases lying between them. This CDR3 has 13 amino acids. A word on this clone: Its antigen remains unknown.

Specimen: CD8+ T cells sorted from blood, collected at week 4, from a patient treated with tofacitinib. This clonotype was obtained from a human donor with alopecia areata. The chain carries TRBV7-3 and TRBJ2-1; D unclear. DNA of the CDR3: TGTGCCAGCAGCTTAAGACCCCCGAATGAGCAGTTCTTC. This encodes CASSLRPPNEQFF.